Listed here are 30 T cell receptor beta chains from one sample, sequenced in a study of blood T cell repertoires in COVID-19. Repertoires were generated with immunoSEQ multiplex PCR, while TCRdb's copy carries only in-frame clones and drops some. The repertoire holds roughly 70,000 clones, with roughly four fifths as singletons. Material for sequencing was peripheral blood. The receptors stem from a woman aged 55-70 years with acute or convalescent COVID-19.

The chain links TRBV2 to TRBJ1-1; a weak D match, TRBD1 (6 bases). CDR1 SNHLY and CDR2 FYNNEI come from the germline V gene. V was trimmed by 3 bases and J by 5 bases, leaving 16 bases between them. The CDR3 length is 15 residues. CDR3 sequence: CASSEGGAGRTEAFF. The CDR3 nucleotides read TGTGCCAGCAGTGAGGGGGGGGCCGGCCGAACTGAAGCTTTCTTT.

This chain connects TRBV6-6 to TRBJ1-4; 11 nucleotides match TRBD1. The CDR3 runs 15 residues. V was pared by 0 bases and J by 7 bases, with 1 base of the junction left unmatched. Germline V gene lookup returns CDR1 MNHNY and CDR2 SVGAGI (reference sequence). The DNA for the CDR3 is TGTGCCAGCAGTTACTCGGGGACAGGGGGTGAAAAACTGTTTTTT. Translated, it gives CASSYSGTGGEKLFF.

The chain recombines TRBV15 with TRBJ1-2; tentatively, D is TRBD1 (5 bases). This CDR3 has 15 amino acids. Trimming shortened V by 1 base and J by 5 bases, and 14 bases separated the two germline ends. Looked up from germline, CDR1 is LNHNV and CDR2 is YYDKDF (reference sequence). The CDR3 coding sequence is TGTGCCACCAGCAGAGTGGGGCGACGAGCTTATGGCTACACCTTC. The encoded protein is CATSRVGRRAYGYTF.

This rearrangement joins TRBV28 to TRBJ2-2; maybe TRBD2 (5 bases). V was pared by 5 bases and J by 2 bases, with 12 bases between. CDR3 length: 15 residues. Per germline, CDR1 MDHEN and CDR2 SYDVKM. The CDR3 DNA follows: TGTGCCAGCAGTCGTCGTCTAGCCAACACCGGGGAGCTGTTTTTT. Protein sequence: CASSRRLANTGELFF.

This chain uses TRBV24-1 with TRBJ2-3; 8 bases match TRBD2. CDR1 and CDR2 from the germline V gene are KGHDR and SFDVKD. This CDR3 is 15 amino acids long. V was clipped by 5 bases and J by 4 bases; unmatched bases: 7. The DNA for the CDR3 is TGTGCCACCAGTGGTCAGCGGGGGAACCCAGATACGCAGTATTTT. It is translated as CATSGQRGNPDTQYF.

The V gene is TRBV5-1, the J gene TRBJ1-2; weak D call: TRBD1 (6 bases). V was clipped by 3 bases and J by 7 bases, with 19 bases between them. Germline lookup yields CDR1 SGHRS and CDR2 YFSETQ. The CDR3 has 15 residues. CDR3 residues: CASSWTQGSHLGYTF. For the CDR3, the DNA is TGCGCCAGCAGCTGGACTCAGGGGTCCCACCTTGGCTACACCTTC.

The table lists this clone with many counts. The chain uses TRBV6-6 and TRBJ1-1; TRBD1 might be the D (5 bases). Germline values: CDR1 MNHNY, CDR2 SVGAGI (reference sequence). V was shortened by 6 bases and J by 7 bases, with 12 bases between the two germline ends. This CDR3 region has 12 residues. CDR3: CASSVQGFEAFF. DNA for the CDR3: TGTGCCAGCAGCGTCCAGGGTTTTGAAGCTTTCTTT.

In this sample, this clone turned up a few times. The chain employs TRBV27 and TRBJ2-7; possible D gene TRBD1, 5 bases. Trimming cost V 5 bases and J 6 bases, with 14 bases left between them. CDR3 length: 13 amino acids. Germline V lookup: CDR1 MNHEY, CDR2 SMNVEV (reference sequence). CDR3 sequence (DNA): TGTGCCAGCAGTACCAGGGTACTGGGCGAGCAGTACTTC. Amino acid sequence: CASSTRVLGEQYF.

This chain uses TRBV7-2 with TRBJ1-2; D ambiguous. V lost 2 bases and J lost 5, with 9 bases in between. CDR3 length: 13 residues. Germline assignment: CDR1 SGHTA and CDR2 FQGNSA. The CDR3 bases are TGTGCCAGCAGCTTAACGAAAGAGTATGGCTACACCTTC. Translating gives CASSLTKEYGYTF.

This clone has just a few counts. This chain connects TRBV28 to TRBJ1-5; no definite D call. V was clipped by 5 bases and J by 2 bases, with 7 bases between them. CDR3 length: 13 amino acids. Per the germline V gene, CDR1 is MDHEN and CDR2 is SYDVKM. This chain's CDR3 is CASSLLGNQPQHF. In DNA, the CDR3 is TGTGCCAGCAGTCTACTTGGCAATCAGCCCCAGCATTTT.

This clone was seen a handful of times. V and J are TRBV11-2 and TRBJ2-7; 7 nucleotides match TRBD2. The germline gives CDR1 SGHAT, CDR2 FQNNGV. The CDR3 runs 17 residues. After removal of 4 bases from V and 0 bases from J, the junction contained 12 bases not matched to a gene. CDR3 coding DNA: TGTGCCAGCAGCTCAGGTGTGGCGGGGGTTCGCTCCTACGAGCAGTACTTC. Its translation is CASSSGVAGVRSYEQYF.

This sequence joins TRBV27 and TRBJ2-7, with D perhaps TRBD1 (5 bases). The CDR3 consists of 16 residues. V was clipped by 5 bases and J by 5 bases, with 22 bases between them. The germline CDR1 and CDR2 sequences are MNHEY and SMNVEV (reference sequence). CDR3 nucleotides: TGTGCCAGCAGTAACACAGAAGGGGCCAAGACCGACGAGCAGTACTTC. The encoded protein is CASSNTEGAKTDEQYF.

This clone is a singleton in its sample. DNA for the CDR3: TGTGCCAGCCAGGACAGGGCTCTTCATCAGCCCCAGCATTTT. Translation: CASQDRALHQPQHF. This chain joins TRBV2 and TRBJ1-5; TRBD1 matches 8 bases. The CDR3 runs to 14 residues. V shed 8 bases, J shed 5 bases, and the junction held 8 bases outside the gene matches. The germline V gene encodes CDR1 SNHLY and CDR2 FYNNEI.

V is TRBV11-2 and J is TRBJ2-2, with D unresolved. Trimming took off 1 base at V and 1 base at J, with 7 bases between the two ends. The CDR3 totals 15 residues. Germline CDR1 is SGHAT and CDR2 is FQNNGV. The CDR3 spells CASSLVRLNTGELFF. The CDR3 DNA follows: TGTGCCAGCAGCTTAGTCAGGTTGAACACCGGGGAGCTGTTTTTT.

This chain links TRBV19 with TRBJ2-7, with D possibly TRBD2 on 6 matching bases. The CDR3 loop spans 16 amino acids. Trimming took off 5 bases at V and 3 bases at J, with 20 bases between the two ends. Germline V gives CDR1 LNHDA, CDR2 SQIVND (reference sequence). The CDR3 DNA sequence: TGTGCCAGTAGTGCGGCACCGGGCGGGGTAATCTACGAGCAGTACTTC. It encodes CASSAAPGGVIYEQYF.

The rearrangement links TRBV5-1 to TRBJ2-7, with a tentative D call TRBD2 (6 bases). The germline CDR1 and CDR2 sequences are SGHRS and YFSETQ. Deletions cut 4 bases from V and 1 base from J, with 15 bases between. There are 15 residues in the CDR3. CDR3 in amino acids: CASSLIAESSYEQYF. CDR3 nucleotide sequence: TGCGCCAGCAGCCTGATAGCGGAATCATCCTACGAGCAGTACTTC.

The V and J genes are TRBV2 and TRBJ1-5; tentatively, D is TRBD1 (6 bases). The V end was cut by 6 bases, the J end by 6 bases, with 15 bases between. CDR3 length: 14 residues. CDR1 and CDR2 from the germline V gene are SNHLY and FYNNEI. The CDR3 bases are TGTGCCAGCAGCCCCCAGGGGAGAGGTCAGCCCCAGCATTTT. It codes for CASSPQGRGQPQHF.

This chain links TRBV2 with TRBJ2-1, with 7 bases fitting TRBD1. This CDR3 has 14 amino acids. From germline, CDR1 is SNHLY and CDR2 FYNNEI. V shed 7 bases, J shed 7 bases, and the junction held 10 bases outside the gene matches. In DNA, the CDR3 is TGTGCCAGCACTCAAAGGGGACAGAGGAATGAGCAGTTCTTC. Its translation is CASTQRGQRNEQFF. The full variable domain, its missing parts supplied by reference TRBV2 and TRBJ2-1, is EPEVTQTPSHQVTQMGQEVILRCVPISNHLYFYWYRQILGQKVEFLVSFYNNEISEKSEIFDDQFSVERPDGSNFTLKIRSTKLEDSAMYFCASTQRGQRNEQFFGPGTRLTVL.

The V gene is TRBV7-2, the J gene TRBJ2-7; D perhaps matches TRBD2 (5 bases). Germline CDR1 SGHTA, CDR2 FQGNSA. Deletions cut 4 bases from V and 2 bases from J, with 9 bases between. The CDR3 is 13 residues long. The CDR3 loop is CASSSGNTYEQYF. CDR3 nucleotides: TGTGCCAGCAGCTCCGGGAACACCTACGAGCAGTACTTC.

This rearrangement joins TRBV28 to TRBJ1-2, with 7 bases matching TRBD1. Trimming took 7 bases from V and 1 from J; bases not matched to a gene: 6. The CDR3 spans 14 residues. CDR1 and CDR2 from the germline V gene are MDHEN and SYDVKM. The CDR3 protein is CASKSAGGNYGYTF. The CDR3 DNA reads TGTGCCAGCAAGTCGGCAGGGGGTAACTATGGCTACACCTTC.

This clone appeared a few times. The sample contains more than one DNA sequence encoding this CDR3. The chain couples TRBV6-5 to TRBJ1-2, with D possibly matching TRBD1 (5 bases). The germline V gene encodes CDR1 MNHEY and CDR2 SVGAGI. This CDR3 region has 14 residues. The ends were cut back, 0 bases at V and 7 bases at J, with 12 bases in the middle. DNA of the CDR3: TGTGCCAGCAGTTACTCTGGGCAGGGTGCTGGCTACACCTTC. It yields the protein CASSYSGQGAGYTF.

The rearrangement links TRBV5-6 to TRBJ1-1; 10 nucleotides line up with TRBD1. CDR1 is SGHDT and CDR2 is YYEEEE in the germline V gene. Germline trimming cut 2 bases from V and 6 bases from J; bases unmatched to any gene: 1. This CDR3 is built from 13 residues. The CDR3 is CASSFGTGAEAFF. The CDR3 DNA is TGTGCCAGCAGCTTCGGGACAGGGGCTGAAGCTTTCTTT.

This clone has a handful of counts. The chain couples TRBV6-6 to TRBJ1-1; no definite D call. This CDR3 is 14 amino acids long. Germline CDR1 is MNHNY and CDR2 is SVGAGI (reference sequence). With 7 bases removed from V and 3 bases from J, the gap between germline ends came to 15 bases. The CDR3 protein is CASTYTSGDTEAFF. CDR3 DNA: TGTGCCAGCACCTACACCTCGGGAGACACTGAAGCTTTCTTT.

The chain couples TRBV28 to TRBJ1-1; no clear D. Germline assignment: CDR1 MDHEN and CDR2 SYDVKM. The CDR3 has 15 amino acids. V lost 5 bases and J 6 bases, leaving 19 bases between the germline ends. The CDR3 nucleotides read TGTGCCAGCAGTGCCCCGGGAGGCGCCGTCCCTGAAGCTTTCTTT. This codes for CASSAPGGAVPEAFF.

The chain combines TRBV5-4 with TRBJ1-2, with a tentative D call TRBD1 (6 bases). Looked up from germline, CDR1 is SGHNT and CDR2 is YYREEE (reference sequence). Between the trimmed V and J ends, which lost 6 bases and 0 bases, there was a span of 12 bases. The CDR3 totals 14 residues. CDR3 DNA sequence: TGTGCCAGCACCGCGGGGGCATCTAACTATGGCTACACCTTC. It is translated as CASTAGASNYGYTF.

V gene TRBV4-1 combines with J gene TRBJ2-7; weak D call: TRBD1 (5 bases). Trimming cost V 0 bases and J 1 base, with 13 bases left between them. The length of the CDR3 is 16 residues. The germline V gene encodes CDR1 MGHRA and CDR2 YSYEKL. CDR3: CASSQDLPRGSYEQYF. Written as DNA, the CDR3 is TGCGCCAGCAGCCAAGATCTCCCTAGGGGATCCTACGAGCAGTACTTC.

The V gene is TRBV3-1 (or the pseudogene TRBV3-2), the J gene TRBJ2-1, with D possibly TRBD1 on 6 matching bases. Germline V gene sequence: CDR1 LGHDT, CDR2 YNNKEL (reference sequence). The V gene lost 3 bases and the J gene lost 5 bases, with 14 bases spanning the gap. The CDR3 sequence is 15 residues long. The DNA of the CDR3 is TGTGCCAGCAGCCAGCTATCAGGGGCACACAATGAGCAGTTCTTC. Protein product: CASSQLSGAHNEQFF.

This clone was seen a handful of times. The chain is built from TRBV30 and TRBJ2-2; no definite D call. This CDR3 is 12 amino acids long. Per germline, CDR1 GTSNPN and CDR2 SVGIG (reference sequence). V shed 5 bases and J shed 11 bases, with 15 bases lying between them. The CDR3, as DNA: TGTGCCTGGGCGCCACAACCACCCGAGCTGTTTTTT. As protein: CAWAPQPPELFF.

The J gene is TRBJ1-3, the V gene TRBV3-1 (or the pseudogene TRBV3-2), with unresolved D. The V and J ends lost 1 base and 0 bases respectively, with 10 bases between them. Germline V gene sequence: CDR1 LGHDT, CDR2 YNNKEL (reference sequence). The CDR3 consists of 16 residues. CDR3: CASSQAGGFSGNTIYF. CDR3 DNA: TGTGCCAGCAGCCAAGCGGGTGGGTTCTCTGGAAACACCATATATTTT.

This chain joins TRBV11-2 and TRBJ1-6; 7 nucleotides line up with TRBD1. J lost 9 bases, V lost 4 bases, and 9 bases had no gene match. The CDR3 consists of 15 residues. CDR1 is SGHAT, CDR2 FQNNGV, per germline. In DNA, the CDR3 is TGTGCCAGCAGCTCGACAGGGTATGGAGGTTCACCCCTCCACTTT. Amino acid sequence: CASSSTGYGGSPLHF.